These T cell receptor beta chains were read from a single sample in a study of T cells after yellow fever vaccination. TCRdb reanalysed the 5' RACE reads using MiXCR and keeps one entry per CDR3 protein. The table records about 320,000 distinct CDR3 sequences, about 4.5% of them present only once. This sample comprised PBMCs, obtained 15 days after the yellow fever booster vaccination. The receptors were sampled from a man younger than 35 who received the YFV17D yellow fever vaccine. Each CDR3 is given with its conserved first and last residue. The order of the fields is clone size, V gene, J gene, D gene, CDR3 protein, CDR3 DNA. The D gene is left open where the match is weak. Size is omitted from some rows. Given values are once, few, many or a class for expanded clones.

clone_size: NA
v_call: TRBV5-5
j_call: TRBJ2-1
d_call: NA
cdr3_aa: CASSLEGGSSSYNEQFF
cdr3_nt: TGTGCCAGCAGCTTGGAAGGGGGTTCGAGCTCCTACAATGAGCAGTTCTTC

clone_size: many
v_call: TRBV5-1
j_call: TRBJ2-3
d_call: TRBD1
cdr3_aa: CASNPGQKTDTQYF
cdr3_nt: TGCGCCAGTAATCCGGGACAGAAGACAGATACGCAGTATTTT

clone_size: many
v_call: TRBV5-1
j_call: TRBJ2-5
d_call: NA
cdr3_aa: CASSSALDGLLQETQYF
cdr3_nt: TGCGCCAGCAGCTCTGCTCTGGACGGGCTCCTTCAAGAGACCCAGTACTTC

clone_size: many
v_call: TRBV25-1
j_call: TRBJ2-3
d_call: TRBD2
cdr3_aa: CASATSGGATDTQYF
cdr3_nt: TGTGCCAGCGCTACTAGCGGGGGGGCCACAGATACGCAGTATTTT

clone_size: NA
v_call: TRBV5-5
j_call: TRBJ2-7
d_call: NA
cdr3_aa: CASSLERRRVGEQYF
cdr3_nt: TGTGCCAGCAGCTTGGAACGACGGCGGGTAGGCGAGCAGTACTTC

clone_size: few
v_call: TRBV28
j_call: TRBJ1-5
d_call: NA
cdr3_aa: CASSPRGVVGQPQHF
cdr3_nt: TGTGCCAGCAGTCCCCGTGGGGTGGTGGGTCAGCCCCAGCATTTT

clone_size: few
v_call: TRBV7-2
j_call: TRBJ1-1
d_call: NA
cdr3_aa: CASSKRGMDTEAFF
cdr3_nt: TGTGCCAGCAGCAAACGGGGGATGGACACTGAAGCTTTCTTT

clone_size: NA
v_call: TRBV28
j_call: TRBJ1-2
d_call: NA
cdr3_aa: CASSLGPEGHYGYTF
cdr3_nt: TGTGCCAGCAGTTTAGGCCCCGAGGGTCACTATGGCTACACCTTC

clone_size: many
v_call: TRBV3-1
j_call: TRBJ1-1
d_call: NA
cdr3_aa: CASSQGRNTEAFF
cdr3_nt: TGTGCCAGCAGCCAAGGGAGAAACACTGAAGCTTTCTTT

clone_size: NA
v_call: TRBV5-1
j_call: TRBJ1-5
d_call: NA
cdr3_aa: CASSLARPQPYSNQPQHF
cdr3_nt: TGCGCCAGCAGCTTGGCCAGGCCGCAGCCTTATAGCAATCAGCCCCAGCATTTT